This passage covers 32 T cell receptor beta chains from one sample sequenced in a study of blood T cell repertoires in COVID-19. Repertoires were generated with immunoSEQ multiplex PCR, while TCRdb's copy carries only in-frame clones and drops some. The table includes several thousand clones, more than 90% detected once. What was sequenced was peripheral blood. All receptors come from a woman aged 45 to 65 with active COVID-19.

The table lists this clone with a count of one. The V gene is TRBV11-2, the J gene TRBJ2-5, with D maybe TRBD1 (5 bases). CDR3 length equals 15 residues. Germline CDR1 and CDR2: SGHAT and FQNNGV. V was pared by 1 base and J by 5 bases, with 14 bases between. The CDR3 here is CASSLVIGYRETQYF. In DNA form, the CDR3 reads TGTGCCAGCAGCTTAGTTATAGGGTACAGGGAGACCCAGTACTTC.

The genes are TRBV6-5 and TRBJ2-2, with TRBD2 identical over 7 bases. There are 16 residues in the CDR3. Unmatched junction bases numbered 6, after V lost 4 bases and J lost 1 base. The V gene's germline CDR1 is MNHEY and CDR2 SVGAGI. The CDR3 here is CASSSRGDLNTGELFF. CDR3 DNA: TGTGCCAGCAGTTCCCGGGGGGACCTGAACACCGGGGAGCTGTTTTTT.

The V call is TRBV7-7, the J call TRBJ2-1; 10 nucleotides line up with TRBD2. Germline lookup yields CDR1 SSHAT and CDR2 FNYEAQ (reference sequence). The ends lost 5 bases at V and 0 bases at J; junction bases unmatched: 4. The CDR3 consists of 16 residues. The CDR3 here is CASSPTSGYSYNEQFF. CDR3 bases: TGTGCCAGCAGCCCGACTAGCGGGTACTCCTACAATGAGCAGTTCTTC.

This rearrangement joins TRBV2 to TRBJ1-3; no clear D. The CDR3 runs 16 residues. V shed 4 bases and J shed 0 bases, with 13 bases lying between them. Germline V gives CDR1 SNHLY, CDR2 FYNNEI. CDR3 region: CASSASDSYSGNTIYF. CDR3 bases: TGTGCCAGCAGTGCCTCGGACTCTTACTCTGGAAACACCATATATTTT.

The chain couples TRBV13 to TRBJ2-6; tentatively, D is TRBD1 (6 bases). The CDR3 loop spans 18 amino acids. Germline CDR1 reads PRHDT; CDR2 reads FYEKMQ (reference sequence). Between the trimmed V and J ends, which lost 0 bases and 4 bases, there was a span of 16 bases. CDR3 nucleotides: TGTGCCAGCAGCTTAGGGGAACTACAGGGCTCGGGGGCCAACGTCCTGACTTTC. It encodes CASSLGELQGSGANVLTF.

The rearrangement joins TRBV28 to TRBJ2-7; D is possibly TRBD1 (5 bases). V lost 2 bases and J lost 6, with 17 bases in between. The CDR3 is 15 residues long. From germline, CDR1 is MDHEN and CDR2 SYDVKM. The CDR3 coding sequence is TGTGCCAGCAGTTTACTTGGGCAGGGTAAGAGCGAGCAGTACTTC. Its translation: CASSLLGQGKSEQYF. The full variable domain, rest sourced from reference TRBV28 and TRBJ2-7, is DVKVTQSSRYLVKRTGEKVFLECVQDMDHENMFWYRQDPGLGLRLIYFSYDVKMKEKGDIPEGYSVSREKKERFSLILESASTNQTSMYLCASSLLGQGKSEQYFGPGTRLTVT.

This sequence joins TRBV5-1 and TRBJ2-7; 7 bases align to TRBD1. Germline lookup yields CDR1 SGHRS and CDR2 YFSETQ. Trimming removed 0 bases from V and 3 bases from J; junction bases left unmatched: 6. This CDR3 is built from 15 residues. The CDR3 sequence: CASSLETGTYYEQYF. As DNA, the CDR3 is TGCGCCAGCAGCTTGGAGACAGGGACCTACTACGAGCAGTACTTC.

The V gene is TRBV18, the J gene TRBJ2-3; D is possibly TRBD2 (6 bases). The CDR3 loop spans 16 amino acids. CDR1 and CDR2 from the germline V gene are KGHSH and LQKENI. V lost 6 bases, J lost 4 bases, and 20 bases lay in between. The CDR3 here is CASSPAYEPGADTQYF. CDR3 DNA: TGTGCCAGCTCCCCGGCCTATGAGCCGGGAGCAGATACGCAGTATTTT.

The V gene is TRBV18, the J gene TRBJ2-7; unclear D gene. The V end lost 4 bases, the J end lost 2 bases, and 9 bases lay between the germline ends. The CDR3 consists of 13 residues. The germline gives CDR1 KGHSH, CDR2 LQKENI. The CDR3 here is CASSRQVPYEQYF. The CDR3 coding sequence is TGTGCCAGCTCACGCCAGGTACCCTACGAGCAGTACTTC. Full variable domain (missing parts from reference TRBV18 and TRBJ2-7): NAGVMQNPRHLVRRRGQEARLRCSPMKGHSHVYWYRQLPEEGLKFMVYLQKENIIDESGMPKERFSAEFPKEGPSILRIQQVVRGDSAAYFCASSRQVPYEQYFGPGTRLTVT.

This clone counts as large. This chain links TRBV19 with TRBJ2-7; 12 bases fit TRBD2. The V segment lost 3 bases and the J segment 6 bases; nucleotides outside the gene matches: 6. There are 15 residues in the CDR3. From germline, CDR1 is LNHDA and CDR2 SQIVND (reference sequence). In DNA, the CDR3 is TGTGCCAGTAGTATGTCGACTAGCGGGAGTAGCGAGCAGTACTTC. Translating gives CASSMSTSGSSEQYF.

The chain uses TRBV21-1 and TRBJ2-7; the listed D gene, TRBD2, was not tested against the DNA. TRBV21-1 is shown as a pseudogene. There are 18 residues in the CDR3. The CDR3 DNA reads as TGTGCCAGCAGCAATAGTAGCCTATTGGGGGGACGGGACTACGAGCAGTACTTC. It translates to CASSNSSLLGGRDYEQYF.

The chain carries TRBV7-2 and TRBJ1-5; D possibly corresponds to TRBD1 (6 bases). V was trimmed by 4 bases and J by 6 bases, leaving 13 bases between them. The CDR3 loop spans 14 amino acids. Germline V lookup: CDR1 SGHTA, CDR2 FQGNSA. In DNA, the CDR3 is TGTGCCAGCAGCTCACAGGGAGGGAGTCAGCCCCAGCATTTT. This translates into CASSSQGGSQPQHF.

The chain uses TRBV9 and TRBJ2-1, with 8 bases aligning to TRBD2. The CDR3 runs 16 residues. The germline CDR1 and CDR2 sequences are SGDLS and YYNGEE. V lost 4 bases, J lost 5 bases, and 11 bases stayed unmatched. CDR3 nucleotide sequence: TGTGCCAGCAGCCCCGCGGGAGGTCGCGGGCACAATGAGCAGTTCTTC. Protein product: CASSPAGGRGHNEQFF.

This chain uses TRBV7-9 with TRBJ2-1, with 13 nucleotides matching TRBD2. Germline V gene lookup returns CDR1 SEHNR and CDR2 FQNEAQ (reference sequence). There are 13 residues in the CDR3. Trimming took 10 bases from V and 10 from J; bases not matched to a gene: 7. In nucleotides, the CDR3 is TGTGCCATCAGGACTAGCGGGAGAAAGGAGCAGTTCTTC. This translates into CAIRTSGRKEQFF.

As regards this clone: One junction end does not reproduce the germline sequence, and a read error may be involved. The chain links TRBV7-2 to TRBJ2-2; TRBD2 matches 8 bases. This CDR3 has 16 residues. Looked up from germline, CDR1 is SGHTA and CDR2 is FQGNSA. The CDR3, as DNA: TGTGCTTTTGCCTGGAGTCTAGCGGGTGGGACCGAGGAGCTGTTTTTT. This encodes CAFAWSLAGGTEELFF.

This clone was observed once. J is TRBJ1-4 and V is TRBV28, with TRBD1 identical over 7 bases. J lost 5 bases, V lost 7 bases, and 7 bases had no gene match. This CDR3 is 14 amino acids long. In germline, CDR1 is MDHEN, CDR2 SYDVKM. CDR3 sequence reads: CASIAPGQNEKLFF. DNA for the CDR3: TGTGCCAGCATCGCCCCGGGACAGAATGAAAAACTGTTTTTT.

The rearrangement uses TRBV7-3 and TRBJ2-1; 8 nucleotides agree with TRBD1. Germline lookup yields CDR1 SGHTA and CDR2 FQGTGA. Trimming at V came to 3 bases and at J to 7 bases, leaving 5 bases not matched to a gene. This CDR3 region has 14 residues. The CDR3 DNA reads as TGTGCCAGCAGCTTGGGACAGGATCTAAATGAGCAGTTCTTC. It yields the protein CASSLGQDLNEQFF.

The chain is built from TRBV7-9 and TRBJ1-2; D is unresolved. This CDR3 has 15 residues. Germline V lookup: CDR1 SEHNR, CDR2 FQNEAQ (reference sequence). Between the trimmed V and J ends, which lost 1 base and 8 bases, there was a span of 17 bases. Written as DNA, the CDR3 is TGTGCCAGCAGCTTAGATCTCCAGCGGGCTGAGGGCTACACCTTC. As protein: CASSLDLQRAEGYTF.

The chain joins TRBV9 to TRBJ2-1; 12 bases fit TRBD1. CDR1 is SGDLS, CDR2 YYNGEE, per germline. The CDR3 contains 16 residues. The J segment lost 4 bases and the V segment lost 4 bases, leaving 6 bases of the junction unmatched. As DNA, the CDR3 is TGTGCCAGCAGCCCCGGGACAGGGGGCTTATACAATGAGCAGTTCTTC. This encodes CASSPGTGGLYNEQFF.

The genes are TRBV6-5 and TRBJ1-1; 8 bases align to TRBD1. CDR1 and CDR2 (germline): MNHEY, SVGAGI. With 0 bases clipped from V and 5 bases from J, the junction kept 5 bases outside the gene matches. This CDR3 is built from 15 residues. CDR3 DNA sequence: TGTGCCAGCAGTTACTCTACCAGGGGGCGAACTGAAGCTTTCTTT. Its translation: CASSYSTRGRTEAFF.

The chain has TRBV6-1 and TRBJ1-2; 8 bases align to TRBD1. V was clipped by 1 base and J by 8 bases; unmatched bases: 9. Germline V lookup: CDR1 MNHNS, CDR2 SASEGT. The CDR3 sequence is 15 residues long. In nucleotides, the CDR3 is TGTGCCAGCAGTGAAGTCGGGACAGGTGGACTCGGCTACACCTTC. Residues: CASSEVGTGGLGYTF.

The chain carries TRBV18 and TRBJ2-7, with D perhaps matching TRBD1 (5 bases). This CDR3 is 14 amino acids long. CDR1 and CDR2 (germline): KGHSH, LQKENI. V was pared by 6 bases and J by 2 bases, with 14 bases between. The CDR3 coding sequence is TGTGCCAGCTCCGCGACAGTTGACACCTACGAGCAGTACTTC. Protein product: CASSATVDTYEQYF. The whole variable domain, filled in from reference TRBV18 and TRBJ2-7, reads NAGVMQNPRHLVRRRGQEARLRCSPMKGHSHVYWYRQLPEEGLKFMVYLQKENIIDESGMPKERFSAEFPKEGPSILRIQQVVRGDSAAYFCASSATVDTYEQYFGPGTRLTVT.

CDR3: CASSLNRAAYF. Here the CDR3 DNA reads TGTGCCAGCAGTCTTAACAGGGCCGCATATTTT. This chain connects TRBV28 to TRBJ1-3; perhaps TRBD1 as D (6 bases). V was trimmed by 5 bases and J by 15 bases, leaving 14 bases between them. In germline, CDR1 is MDHEN, CDR2 SYDVKM. The CDR3 sequence is 11 residues long.

CDR3 region: CASSLGQIAFF. DNA of the CDR3: TGTGCCAGCAGTCTGGGACAGATAGCTTTCTTT. The chain has TRBV25-1 and TRBJ1-1, with TRBD1 matching over 7 bases. Looked up from germline, CDR1 is MGHDK and CDR2 is SYGVNS. With V trimmed by 5 bases and J by 10 bases, 4 bases remained unmatched. CDR3 length equals 11 residues.

This chain connects TRBV2 to TRBJ2-3; 8 bases fit TRBD1. With V trimmed by 5 bases and J by 1 base, 2 bases remained unmatched. This CDR3 has 14 residues. Germline V gives CDR1 SNHLY, CDR2 FYNNEI. CDR3 loop: CASSMGQGTDTQYF. For the CDR3, the DNA is TGTGCCAGCAGTATGGGACAGGGCACAGATACGCAGTATTTT.

The chain is built from TRBV4-1 and TRBJ2-5, with 7 bases matching TRBD1. V was pared by 1 base and J by 3 bases, with 5 bases of the junction left unmatched. CDR3 size: 15 residues. Per germline, CDR1 MGHRA and CDR2 YSYEKL. The CDR3 DNA follows: TGCGCCAGCAGCCAAGCCCCCGGGACAGAAGAGACCCAGTACTTC. Its protein product is CASSQAPGTEETQYF.

The chain combines TRBV5-1 with TRBJ2-7; TRBD2 agrees at 10 bases. Germline V gives CDR1 SGHRS, CDR2 YFSETQ. The trim removed 4 bases at V and 2 bases at J, leaving 6 bases unmatched. There are 15 residues in the CDR3. The CDR3 here is CASSDPSGSPYEQYF. The DNA of the CDR3 is TGCGCCAGCAGCGATCCTAGCGGGAGCCCCTACGAGCAGTACTTC.

The chain joins TRBV29-1 to TRBJ1-5, with TRBD1 matching 9 bases. This CDR3 contains 13 residues. V dropped 6 bases and J dropped 5; count of bases not matched to a gene: 5. In germline, CDR1 is SQVTM, CDR2 ANQGSEA. CDR3 residues: CSVGRDRDQPQHF. The CDR3, as DNA: TGCAGCGTGGGCCGGGACAGGGATCAGCCCCAGCATTTT.

The chain combines TRBV4-1 with TRBJ2-2; TRBD2 matches 8 bases. The V gene end was trimmed by 6 bases and the J gene end by 2 bases; junction bases not matched to a gene: 5. The CDR3 is 15 residues long. The germline V gene encodes CDR1 MGHRA and CDR2 YSYEKL. The CDR3 nucleotides read TGCGCCAGCAGGTTACTAGCGGTCAACACCGGGGAGCTGTTTTTT. Residues: CASRLLAVNTGELFF.

This clone showed up just once. This chain links TRBV19 with TRBJ2-7; 8 nucleotides match TRBD2. Trimming removed 3 bases from V and 6 bases from J; junction bases left unmatched: 10. The germline V gene has CDR1 LNHDA and CDR2 SQIVND (reference sequence). The CDR3 has 15 residues. The CDR3 protein is CASSIGGLAQGEQYF. The CDR3 DNA sequence: TGTGCCAGTAGTATTGGTGGACTAGCTCAGGGCGAGCAGTACTTC.

By sample fraction, this clone is medium-sized (0.01 to 0.1%). This chain links TRBV5-1 with TRBJ2-1; D remains unclear. Trimming left V 3 bases short and J 7 bases short, with 5 bases between. This CDR3 has 11 residues. Germline lookup yields CDR1 SGHRS and CDR2 YFSETQ. For the CDR3, the DNA is TGCGCCAGCAGCTCGAGTAATGAGCAGTTCTTC. As protein: CASSSSNEQFF.

The genes are TRBV5-8 and TRBJ1-6; 9 bases fit TRBD1. Germline-derived CDR1 and CDR2 are SGHTS and YDEGEE. With 2 bases clipped from V and 10 bases from J, the junction kept 10 bases outside the gene matches. The CDR3 covers 16 residues. CDR3 DNA sequence: TGTGCCAGCAGCTTTCTTACAGGGGGCGCTGGGTCACCCCTCCACTTT. Translation gives CASSFLTGGAGSPLHF.